This is a list of T cell receptor beta chains from one sample in a study of OX40 agonist ivuxolimab in advanced cancers. The table came from immunoSEQ multiplex PCR; TCRdb's copy has only in-frame clones and leaves some out. The data contain around 23,000 clones, 77% of them singletons. The starting material was CD4+ or CD8+ T cells sorted from blood, obtained in a trial of the OX40 agonist ivuxolimab. All receptors derive from an adult with an advanced solid tumor such as melanoma, head and neck, liver or kidney cancer. Both conserved end residues are part of each CDR3. A D gene is named only where the DNA matches it firmly. The listing skips clone size in some rows; elsewhere it reads once, few, many or a size class.

V	D	size	J	CDR3	DNA
TRBV27	NA	NA	TRBJ1-6	CASSSREYSPLHF	TGTGCCAGCAGTTCACGGGAGTACTCACCCCTCCACTTT
TRBV19	TRBD1	NA	TRBJ2-7	CAFRDRGKVSYEQYF	TGTGCCTTCCGAGACAGGGGGAAGGTCTCCTACGAGCAGTACTTC
TRBV19	TRBD1	once	TRBJ2-7	CASSWGQGNEQYF	TGTGCCAGTAGTTGGGGACAGGGGAACGAGCAGTACTTC
TRBV6-5	NA	NA	TRBJ1-5	CASSLAGGNQPQHF	TGTGCCAGCAGTTTGGCAGGGGGCAATCAGCCCCAGCATTTT
TRBV5-1	NA	NA	TRBJ2-7	CASSFSPSATYEQYF	TGCGCCAGCAGCTTCAGTCCTAGCGCTACCTACGAGCAGTACTTC
TRBV15	NA	NA	TRBJ2-1	CATSRVSGGLYNEQFF	TGTGCCACCAGCAGAGTAAGTGGGGGCCTCTACAATGAGCAGTTCTTC
TRBV7-6	TRBD2	few	TRBJ2-1	CASRPGGPENEQFF	TGTGCCAGCAGGCCGGGGGGGCCGGAGAATGAGCAGTTCTTC
TRBV9	TRBD2	few	TRBJ2-1	CASSVRGGSYNEQFF	TGTGCCAGCAGCGTACGCGGGGGGTCCTACAATGAGCAGTTCTTC
TRBV11-3	TRBD1	NA	TRBJ2-1	CASSWTGFDEQFF	TGTGCCAGCAGTTGGACAGGGTTCGATGAGCAGTTCTTC
TRBV4-1	TRBD1	NA	TRBJ2-3	CASSQVSSGGLDTQYF	TGCGCCAGCAGCCAAGTTAGCTCAGGGGGCTTAGATACGCAGTATTTT
TRBV27	NA	once	TRBJ2-3	CASSLYAAVTDTQYF	TGTGCCAGCAGTTTATACGCAGCGGTCACAGATACGCAGTATTTT
TRBV7-2	TRBD2	NA	TRBJ2-1	CASSFRSGGASYNEQFF	TGTGCCAGCAGCTTCAGAAGCGGGGGGGCCTCCTACAATGAGCAGTTCTTC
TRBV5-1	NA	NA	TRBJ1-4	CASSFDDGSRDEKLFF	TGCGCCAGCAGCTTTGACGACGGAAGTCGAGATGAAAAACTGTTTTTT
TRBV4-2	TRBD2	NA	TRBJ2-7	CASSVGTNLYEQYF	TGTGCCAGCAGCGTCGGGACTAACCTCTACGAGCAGTACTTC
TRBV5-5	NA	NA	TRBJ2-5	CASSLPSSQETQYF	TGTGCCAGCAGCTTGCCTAGCAGCCAAGAGACCCAGTACTTC
TRBV5-5	NA	NA	TRBJ2-6	CASSLSAGGANVLTF	TGTGCCAGCAGCTTGTCGGCAGGGGGGGCCAACGTCCTGACTTTC
TRBV4-3	NA	NA	TRBJ1-2	CASSQDFSGGEGTF	TGCGCCAGCAGCCAAGATTTTAGTGGGGGGGAGGGCACCTTC
TRBV7-8	NA	NA	TRBJ1-4	CASSSNMWANEKLFF	TGTGCCAGCAGCTCCAACATGTGGGCTAATGAAAAACTGTTTTTT
TRBV5-6	NA	NA	TRBJ2-7	CASSLSSYEQYF	TGTGCCAGCAGCTTGTCGTCCTACGAGCAGTACTTC
TRBV2	TRBD1	NA	TRBJ2-7	CASSESDRGSYEQYF	TGTGCCAGCAGCGAATCCGACAGGGGCTCCTACGAGCAGTACTTC
TRBV6-5	TRBD1	NA	TRBJ1-4	CASTTTGGYEKLFF	TGTGCCAGCACCACCACAGGGGGGTATGAAAAACTGTTTTTT
TRBV6-1	TRBD1	NA	TRBJ2-7	CASSEAWTGANEQYF	TGTGCCAGCAGTGAAGCCTGGACAGGGGCCAACGAGCAGTACTTC
TRBV28	NA	NA	TRBJ1-5	CASSPSPGGFNQPQHF	TGTGCCAGCAGTCCTTCCCCGGGGGGATTCAATCAGCCCCAGCATTTT
TRBV29-1	TRBD2	once	TRBJ2-5	CSVPSGGAETQYF	TGCAGCGTGCCTAGCGGGGGGGCTGAGACCCAGTACTTC
TRBV5-4	TRBD2	NA	TRBJ2-5	CASSLGGEGETQYF	TGTGCCAGCAGCTTGGGAGGGGAGGGAGAGACCCAGTACTTC
TRBV9	NA	NA	TRBJ2-3	CASSVRQGGTDTQYF	TGTGCCAGCAGCGTAAGACAGGGAGGGACAGATACGCAGTATTTT
TRBV4-1	TRBD2	NA	TRBJ2-1	CASSQEVVAGVYNEQFF	TGCGCCAGCAGCCAAGAGGTGGTAGCGGGGGTCTACAATGAGCAGTTCTTC
TRBV7-6	NA	NA	TRBJ1-2	CASSPKDTEYGYTF	TGTGCCAGCAGCCCGAAGGACACGGAGTATGGCTACACCTTC
TRBV2	NA	few	TRBJ1-4	CASSEVQATTNEKLFF	TGTGCCAGCAGTGAAGTACAGGCCACAACTAATGAAAAACTGTTTTTT
TRBV4-2	TRBD1	NA	TRBJ2-3	CASSQWTGTPPIGDTQYF	TGTGCCAGCAGCCAATGGACAGGGACGCCCCCCATAGGGGATACGCAGTATTTT
TRBV7-2	NA	NA	TRBJ2-7	CASMGPGDYEQYF	TGTGCCAGCATGGGACCAGGTGACTACGAGCAGTACTTC
TRBV9	TRBD1	NA	TRBJ2-7	CASSFDRAEQCF	TGTGCCAGCAGCTTCGACAGGGCCGAGCAGTGCTTC
TRBV5-4	TRBD1	NA	TRBJ2-7	CASSLQGASADEQYF	TGTGCCAGCAGCTTGCAGGGGGCTAGCGCGGACGAGCAGTACTTC
TRBV30	TRBD2	NA	TRBJ2-5	CAWSVGVGSRGKETQYF	TGTGCCTGGAGTGTCGGTGTCGGATCGCGGGGGAAAGAGACCCAGTACTTC
TRBV13	NA	NA	TRBJ1-1	CASSLQGKGITEAFF	TGTGCCAGCAGCTTACAGGGAAAGGGAATCACTGAAGCTTTCTTT
TRBV30	TRBD2	NA	TRBJ2-5	CAWSAPLLAGKETQYF	TGTGCCTGGAGTGCACCTCTACTAGCGGGTAAAGAGACCCAGTACTTC
TRBV7-8	NA	once	TRBJ2-5	CASSLGQPATQYF	TGTGCCAGCAGCTTAGGGCAACCGGCGACCCAGTACTTC
TRBV5-1	NA	NA	TRBJ1-6	CASSLQGSMSYGSPLHF	TGCGCCAGCAGCTTACAGGGATCTATGTCCTATGGTTCACCCCTCCACTTT
TRBV5-4	NA	NA	TRBJ1-5	CASRGSWRGIRNQPQHF	TGTGCCAGCAGGGGAAGTTGGCGGGGCATTCGGAATCAGCCCCAGCATTTT
TRBV7-2	NA	NA	TRBJ2-7	CASSFQDSYPYEQYF	TGTGCCAGCAGCTTCCAGGATAGCTACCCCTACGAGCAGTACTTC
TRBV12-5	NA	NA	TRBJ2-3	CASGLGRITDTQYF	TGTGCTAGTGGTTTGGGGCGCATCACAGATACGCAGTATTTT
TRBV4-3	TRBD2	NA	TRBJ2-3	CASSQDPGSGGGTQYF	TGCGCCAGCAGCCAAGATCCTGGAAGCGGGGGTGGTACGCAGTATTTT
TRBV7-7	TRBD2	few	TRBJ2-3	CASSLRGTSGGCTDTQYF	TGTGCCAGCAGCTTAAGGGGGACTAGCGGGGGATGCACAGATACGCAGTATTTT
TRBV4-3	TRBD1	NA	TRBJ1-2	CASSPGQGAGGYTF	TGCGCCAGCAGCCCCGGACAGGGGGCAGGAGGCTACACCTTC
TRBV30	NA	NA	TRBJ2-7	CAWSPQGWEQYF	TGTGCCTGGTCTCCGCAGGGCTGGGAGCAGTACTTC
TRBV19	NA	NA	TRBJ1-3	CASIGGNTIYF	TGTGCCAGTATCGGAGGAAACACCATATATTTT
TRBV7-8	NA	NA	TRBJ1-1	CASSLMSVNTEAFF	TGTGCCAGCAGCTTAATGTCGGTTAACACTGAAGCTTTCTTT
TRBV5-1	NA	NA	TRBJ1-2	CASSLGRAPDYGYTF	TGCGCCAGCAGCTTGGGGAGGGCCCCCGACTATGGCTACACCTTC
TRBV30	NA	NA	TRBJ1-5	CARHWGKILNQPQHF	TGTGCCCGGCATTGGGGGAAAATCCTTAATCAGCCCCAGCATTTT
TRBV4-1	NA	NA	TRBJ2-7	CASFLGGDFEEQYF	TGCGCCAGCTTCCTAGGGGGGGACTTTGAGGAGCAGTACTTC
TRBV5-1	TRBD2	few	TRBJ2-3	CASSNPGGREDTQYF	TGCGCCAGCAGCAATCCGGGGGGTCGGGAAGATACGCAGTATTTT
TRBV10-3	NA	NA	TRBJ1-1	CAITPGTMNTEAFF	TGTGCCATCACACCGGGCACGATGAACACTGAAGCTTTCTTT
TRBV2	TRBD1	NA	TRBJ2-7	CASSGDRALSSYEQYF	TGTGCCAGCAGTGGGGACAGGGCACTAAGCTCCTACGAGCAGTACTTC
TRBV6-5	NA	NA	TRBJ1-2	CASRTGYLNGYTF	TGTGCCAGCAGAACAGGGTATTTGAACGGCTACACCTTC